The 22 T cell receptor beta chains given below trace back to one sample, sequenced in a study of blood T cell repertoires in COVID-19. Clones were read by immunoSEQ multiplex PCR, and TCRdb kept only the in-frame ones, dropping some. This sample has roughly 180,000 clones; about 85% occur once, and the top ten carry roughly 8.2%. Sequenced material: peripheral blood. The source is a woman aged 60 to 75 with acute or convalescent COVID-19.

The CDR3 reads CASSSAGTGTHEQYV. CDR3 DNA: TGTGCCAGCAGTTCTGCCGGGACAGGGACCCACGAGCAGTACGTC. This rearrangement joins TRBV6-5 to TRBJ2-7, with TRBD1 matching over 9 bases. Germline V CDR1 and CDR2: MNHEY, SVGAGI. This CDR3 region has 15 residues. V lost 4 bases, J lost 5 bases, and 9 bases stayed unmatched.

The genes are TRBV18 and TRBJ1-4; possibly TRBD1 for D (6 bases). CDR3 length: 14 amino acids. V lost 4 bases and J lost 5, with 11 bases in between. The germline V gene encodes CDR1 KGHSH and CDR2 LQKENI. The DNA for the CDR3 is TGTGCCAGCTCACGGGGGACAAGAAATGAAAAACTGTTTTTT. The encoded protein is CASSRGTRNEKLFF.

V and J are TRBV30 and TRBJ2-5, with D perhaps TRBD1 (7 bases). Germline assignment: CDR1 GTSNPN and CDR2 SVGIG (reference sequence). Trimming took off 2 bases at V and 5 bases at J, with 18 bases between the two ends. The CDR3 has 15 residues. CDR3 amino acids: CAWSSPWTGGETQYF. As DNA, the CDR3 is TGTGCCTGGAGTTCACCTTGGACAGGAGGGGAGACCCAGTACTTC.

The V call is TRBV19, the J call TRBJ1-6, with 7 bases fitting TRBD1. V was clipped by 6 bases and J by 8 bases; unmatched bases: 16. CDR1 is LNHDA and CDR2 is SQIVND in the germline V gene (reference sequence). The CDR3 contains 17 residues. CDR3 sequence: CASRIIYRGASDSPLHF. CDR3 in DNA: TGTGCCAGTAGAATTATATACAGGGGTGCTTCGGATTCACCCCTCCACTTT. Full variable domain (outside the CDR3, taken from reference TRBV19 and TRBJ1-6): DGGITQSPKYLFRKEGQNVTLSCEQNLNHDAMYWYRQDPGQGLRLIYYSQIVNDFQKGDIAEGYSVSREKKESFPLTVTSAQKNPTAFYLCASRIIYRGASDSPLHFGNGTRLTVT.

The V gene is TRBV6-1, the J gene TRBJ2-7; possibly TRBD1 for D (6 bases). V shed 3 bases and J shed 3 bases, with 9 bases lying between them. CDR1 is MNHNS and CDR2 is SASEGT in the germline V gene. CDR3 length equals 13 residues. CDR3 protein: CASSDRGHYEQYV. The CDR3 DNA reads TGTGCCAGCAGTGACAGGGGTCACTACGAGCAGTACGTC.

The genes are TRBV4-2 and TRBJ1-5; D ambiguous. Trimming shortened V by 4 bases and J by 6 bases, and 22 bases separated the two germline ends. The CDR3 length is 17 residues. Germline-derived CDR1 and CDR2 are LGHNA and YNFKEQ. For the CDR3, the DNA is TGTGCCAGCAGCCCCGACCCGCCGCCGGGAGATGTTCAGCCCCAGCATTTT. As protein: CASSPDPPPGDVQPQHF.

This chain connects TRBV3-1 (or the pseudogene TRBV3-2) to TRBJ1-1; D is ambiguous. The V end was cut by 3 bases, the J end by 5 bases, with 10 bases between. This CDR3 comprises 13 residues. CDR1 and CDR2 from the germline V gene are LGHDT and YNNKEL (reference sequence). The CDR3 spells CASSQAGETEAFF. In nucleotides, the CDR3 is TGTGCCAGCAGCCAGGCAGGTGAGACTGAAGCTTTCTTT.

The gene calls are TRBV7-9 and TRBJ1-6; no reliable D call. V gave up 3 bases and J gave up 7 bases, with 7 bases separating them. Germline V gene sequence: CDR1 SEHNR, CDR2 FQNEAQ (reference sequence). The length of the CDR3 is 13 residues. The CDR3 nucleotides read TGTGCCAGCAGCTTGAACACCAATTCACCCCTCCACTTT. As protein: CASSLNTNSPLHF.

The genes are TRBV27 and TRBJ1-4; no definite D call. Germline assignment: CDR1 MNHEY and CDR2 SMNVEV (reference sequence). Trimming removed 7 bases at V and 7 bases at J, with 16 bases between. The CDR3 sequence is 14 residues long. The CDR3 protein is CASTGLWAGEKLFF. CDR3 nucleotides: TGTGCCAGCACGGGTTTGTGGGCGGGTGAAAAACTGTTTTTT.

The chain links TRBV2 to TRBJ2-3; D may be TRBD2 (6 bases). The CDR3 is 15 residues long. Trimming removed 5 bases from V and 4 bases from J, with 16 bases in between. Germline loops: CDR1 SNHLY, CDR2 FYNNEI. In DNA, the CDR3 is TGTGCCAGCAGTTTGGGACTTCCTTTGGCAGATACGCAGTATTTT. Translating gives CASSLGLPLADTQYF.

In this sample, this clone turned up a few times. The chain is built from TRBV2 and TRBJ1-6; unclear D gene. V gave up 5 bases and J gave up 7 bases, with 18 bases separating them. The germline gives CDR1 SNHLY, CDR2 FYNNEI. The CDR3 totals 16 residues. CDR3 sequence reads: CASSSMGGRSNSPLHF. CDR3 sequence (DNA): TGTGCCAGCAGTTCCATGGGAGGGCGTTCGAATTCACCCCTCCACTTT. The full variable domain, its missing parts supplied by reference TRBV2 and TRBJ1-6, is EPEVTQTPSHQVTQMGQEVILRCVPISNHLYFYWYRQILGQKVEFLVSFYNNEISEKSEIFDDQFSVERPDGSNFTLKIRSTKLEDSAMYFCASSSMGGRSNSPLHFGNGTRLTVT.

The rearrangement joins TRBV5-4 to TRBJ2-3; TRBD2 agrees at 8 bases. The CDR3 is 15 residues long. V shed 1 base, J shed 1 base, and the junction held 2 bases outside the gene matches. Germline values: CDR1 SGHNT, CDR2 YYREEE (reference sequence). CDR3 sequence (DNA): TGTGCCAGCAGCTTGCAACTAGCGGGCACAGATACGCAGTATTTT. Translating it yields CASSLQLAGTDTQYF.

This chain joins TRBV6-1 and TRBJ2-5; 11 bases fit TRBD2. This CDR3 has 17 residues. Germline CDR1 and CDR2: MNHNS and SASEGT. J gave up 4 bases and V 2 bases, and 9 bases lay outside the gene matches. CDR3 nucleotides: TGTGCCAGCAGTGAAATGGTAGCGGGAGGGCCGGGAGAGACCCAGTACTTC. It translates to CASSEMVAGGPGETQYF.

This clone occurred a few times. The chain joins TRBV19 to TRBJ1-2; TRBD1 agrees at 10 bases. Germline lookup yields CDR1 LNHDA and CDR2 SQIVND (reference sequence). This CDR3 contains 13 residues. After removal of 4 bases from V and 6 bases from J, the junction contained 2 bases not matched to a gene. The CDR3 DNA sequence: TGTGCCAGTAGTACCGGGACAGGGGATGGCTACACCTTC. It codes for CASSTGTGDGYTF.

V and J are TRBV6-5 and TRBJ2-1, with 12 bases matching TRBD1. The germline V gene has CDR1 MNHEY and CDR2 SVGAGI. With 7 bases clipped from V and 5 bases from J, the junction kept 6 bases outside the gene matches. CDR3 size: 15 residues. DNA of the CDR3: TGTGCCAGCACCAAGGGACAGGGGGCGAACAATGAGCAGTTCTTC. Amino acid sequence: CASTKGQGANNEQFF.

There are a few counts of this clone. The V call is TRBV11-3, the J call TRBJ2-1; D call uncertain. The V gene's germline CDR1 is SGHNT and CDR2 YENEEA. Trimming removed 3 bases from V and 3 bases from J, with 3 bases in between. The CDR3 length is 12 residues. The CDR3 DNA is TGTGCCAGCAGCTTCGGCTACAATGAGCAGTTCTTC. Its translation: CASSFGYNEQFF.

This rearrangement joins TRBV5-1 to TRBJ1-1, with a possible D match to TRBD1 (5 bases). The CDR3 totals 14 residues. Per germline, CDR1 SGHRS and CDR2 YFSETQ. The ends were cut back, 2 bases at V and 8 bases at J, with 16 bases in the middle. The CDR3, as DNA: TGCGCCAGCAGCTTTCGGGGGGAAGCTGGGGAAGCTTTCTTT. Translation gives CASSFRGEAGEAFF.

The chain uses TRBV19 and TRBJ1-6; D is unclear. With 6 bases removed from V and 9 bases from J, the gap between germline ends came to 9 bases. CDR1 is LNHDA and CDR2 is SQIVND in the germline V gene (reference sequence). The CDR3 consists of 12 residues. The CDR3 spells CASSLLSSPLHF. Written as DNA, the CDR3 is TGTGCCAGTAGCCTCCTAAGTTCACCCCTCCACTTT. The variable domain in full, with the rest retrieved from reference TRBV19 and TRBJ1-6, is DGGITQSPKYLFRKEGQNVTLSCEQNLNHDAMYWYRQDPGQGLRLIYYSQIVNDFQKGDIAEGYSVSREKKESFPLTVTSAQKNPTAFYLCASSLLSSPLHFGNGTRLTVT.

The DNA for the CDR3 is TGTGCCAGAGGGAGCCTCAAAGATACGCAGTATTTT. This translates into CARGSLKDTQYF. The chain recombines TRBV30 with TRBJ2-3, with D possibly TRBD2 on 5 matching bases. Germline CDR1 GTSNPN, CDR2 SVGIG (reference sequence). CDR3 length: 12 residues. Between the trimmed V and J ends, which lost 8 bases and 5 bases, there was a span of 14 bases.

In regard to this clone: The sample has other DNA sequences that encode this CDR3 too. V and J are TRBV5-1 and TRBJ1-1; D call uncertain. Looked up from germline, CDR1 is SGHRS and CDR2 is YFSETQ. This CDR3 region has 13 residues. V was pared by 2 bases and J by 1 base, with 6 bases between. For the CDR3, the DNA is TGCGCCAGCAGCTTTAATCGGAACACTGAAGCTTTCTTT. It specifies CASSFNRNTEAFF.

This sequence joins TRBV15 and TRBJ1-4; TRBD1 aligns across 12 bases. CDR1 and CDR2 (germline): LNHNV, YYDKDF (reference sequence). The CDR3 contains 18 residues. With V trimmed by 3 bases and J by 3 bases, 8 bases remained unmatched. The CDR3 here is CATSRSRDRGRANEKLFF. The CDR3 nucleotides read TGTGCCACCAGCAGGTCCCGGGACAGGGGGCGAGCTAATGAAAAACTGTTTTTT.

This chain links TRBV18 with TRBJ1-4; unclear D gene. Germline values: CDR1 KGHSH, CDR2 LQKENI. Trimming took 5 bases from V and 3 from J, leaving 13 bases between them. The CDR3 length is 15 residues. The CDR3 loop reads CASSEQFTANEKLFF. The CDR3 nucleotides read TGTGCCAGCTCAGAACAGTTTACGGCTAATGAAAAACTGTTTTTT.